This T cell receptor beta chain was identified in a study of CD8 T cells in ankylosing spondylitis. Study-level points and caveats: In peripheral blood, disease-linked CD8+ clones occurred at relatively low frequencies. Previously reported in reactive arthritis synovial fluid and blood were some of the motif variants.

The CDR3 is 15 residues long. The V gene end was trimmed by 1 base and the J gene end by 5 bases; junction bases not matched to a gene: 6. Germline CDR1 is SGHKS and CDR2 is YYEKEE (reference sequence). As the method for making TCR beta libraries, quantitative 5'-RACE with molecular barcodes was used. TCRdb called the 5' RACE reads again in MiXCR, with one record for every CDR3 protein. The sample lists 290,000 or so distinct CDR3 sequences; about 20% were seen once. As to this clonotype: Its cognate antigen is unknown.

The chain is built from TRBV5-5 and TRBJ2-5; 9 nucleotides line up with TRBD2. This receptor was obtained from a female donor with ankylosing spondylitis or in good health (not recorded which). Sequenced sample: blood, either unsorted or a sorted T cell fraction (not recorded which). CDR3 bases: TGTGCCAGCAGCTTGAGGTTAGCGGGAGCCGAGACCCAGTACTTC. Translating gives CASSLRLAGAETQYF.